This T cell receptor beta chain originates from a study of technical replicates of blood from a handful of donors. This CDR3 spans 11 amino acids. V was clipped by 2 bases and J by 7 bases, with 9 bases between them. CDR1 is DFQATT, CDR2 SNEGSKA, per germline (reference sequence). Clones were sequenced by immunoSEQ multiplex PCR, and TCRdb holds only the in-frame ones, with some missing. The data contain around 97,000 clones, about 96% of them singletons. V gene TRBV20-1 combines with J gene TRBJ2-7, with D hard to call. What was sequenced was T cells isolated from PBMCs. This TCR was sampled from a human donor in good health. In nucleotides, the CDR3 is TGCAGTGCTAGACCCGCCCGGGAGCAGTACTTC. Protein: CSARPAREQYF.